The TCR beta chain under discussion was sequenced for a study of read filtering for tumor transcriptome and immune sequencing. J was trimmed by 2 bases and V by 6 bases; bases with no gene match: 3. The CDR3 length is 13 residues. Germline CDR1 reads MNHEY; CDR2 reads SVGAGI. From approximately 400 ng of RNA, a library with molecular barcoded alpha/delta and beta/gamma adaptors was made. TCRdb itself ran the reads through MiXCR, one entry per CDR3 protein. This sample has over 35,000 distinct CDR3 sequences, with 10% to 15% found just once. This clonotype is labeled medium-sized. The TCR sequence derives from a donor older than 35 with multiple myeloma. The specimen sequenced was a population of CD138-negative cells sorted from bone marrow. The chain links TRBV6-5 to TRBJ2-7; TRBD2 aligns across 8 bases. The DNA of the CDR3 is TGTGCCAGCAGGGTTAGCGGGACCTACGAGCAGTACTTC. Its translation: CASRVSGTYEQYF.